The following is a T cell receptor (beta chain) sequence with its context. Its target is unknown. This specimen comes from a study of identical twins. After template switching added a universal primer site, the resulting cDNA carried unique molecular identifiers. One entry per CDR3 protein, called by TCRdb with MiXCR from the 5' RACE reads. The table includes more than 650,000 distinct CDR3 sequences, 5.5% to 6.5% detected once. Whole-study results and caveats: The analysis was cross-sectional rather than longitudinal within donors.

The V gene end was trimmed by 8 bases and the J gene end by 7 bases; junction bases not matched to a gene: 11. The CDR3 runs to 14 residues. The material sequenced was naive T cells sorted from blood. The rearrangement uses TRBV12-3 or TRBV12-4 and TRBJ2-4, with 7 nucleotides matching TRBD2. The receptor's source is a man between 18 and 29 years old in good health. The CDR3 here is CASLREAGDNIQYF. CDR3 DNA: TGTGCCAGCCTCAGGGAGGCGGGAGACAACATTCAGTACTTC.